The T cell receptor beta chain under discussion was sequenced for a study of OX40 agonist ivuxolimab in advanced cancers. Study-level findings and limits: Patients who responded partially at 0.1-3.0 mg/kg showed clonal expansion ranking among the lowest.

Assay: immunoSEQ multiplex PCR; the TCRdb copy retains only in-frame clones and omits some. The sample includes about 50,000 clones, over 80% of them seen just once. The length of the CDR3 is 15 residues. In germline, CDR1 is MNHEY, CDR2 SVGAGI. The trim removed 6 bases at V and 4 bases at J, leaving 9 bases unmatched. Regarding this clone: Its antigen is as yet unknown.

This clonotype originated in an adult with an advanced solid tumor such as melanoma, head and neck, liver or kidney cancer. The specimen was CD4+ or CD8+ T cells sorted from blood, collected in a trial of the OX40 agonist ivuxolimab. The V and J genes are TRBV6-5 and TRBJ2-7, with 10 bases lining up with TRBD1. CDR3 residues: CASSAPGQGWYEQYF. CDR3 nucleotides: TGTGCCAGCAGCGCGCCGGGACAGGGGTGGTACGAGCAGTACTTC.